Detailed here is one T cell receptor (beta chain). This entry comes from a study of blood T cell repertoires in COVID-19. Study at large: Donors in the United States, Italy and Spain gave samples during acute or convalescent COVID-19.

V was pared by 0 bases and J by 1 base, with 12 bases between. The CDR3 sequence is 16 residues long. Germline loops: CDR1 SGDLS, CDR2 YYNGEE. Original data processing: By means of reference gene primer amplification, nucleated cell counts were estimated. Assay: immunoSEQ multiplex PCR; the TCRdb copy retains only in-frame clones and omits some. The DNA gave D and trimming, while V, J and clone size come from that table. The sample records a few hundred thousand clones, approximately 80% being singletons. Recruitment covered fewer than 25 US areas and drew participants whose ages spanned roughly 18 to 95 years.

Sequences were obtained from PBMCs or T cells enriched from blood (not recorded which). The clonotype was recovered from a woman in her forties with acute COVID-19. V is TRBV9 and J is TRBJ2-3, with D maybe TRBD2 (5 bases). The CDR3 bases are TGTGCCAGCAGCGTAGCCTCTTGGACTCGCACAGATACGCAGTATTTT. It yields the protein CASSVASWTRTDTQYF.